What follows are 9 T cell receptor beta chains derived from one specimen sequenced in a study of blood T cell repertoires in COVID-19. The protocol was immunoSEQ multiplex PCR, while the TCRdb copy is restricted to in-frame clones and leaves out a portion. The table records roughly 250,000 clones, roughly 88% of them present only once. The sample comprised PBMCs or T cells enriched from blood (not recorded which). These TCRs come from a woman in her thirties who had recovered from COVID-19.

The chain combines TRBV5-4 with TRBJ1-2, with D uncertain. V was trimmed by 4 bases and J by 1 base, leaving 11 bases between them. The CDR3 has 14 amino acids. Germline V lookup: CDR1 SGHNT, CDR2 YYREEE (reference sequence). The CDR3 is CASSRLTFNYGYTF. The CDR3 DNA reads as TGTGCCAGCAGCCGACTTACCTTTAACTATGGCTACACCTTC.

This sequence joins TRBV5-6 and TRBJ2-5, with 8 nucleotides matching TRBD2. J lost 4 bases, V lost 1 base, and 0 bases had no gene match. There are 13 residues in the CDR3. Germline V gene lookup returns CDR1 SGHDT and CDR2 YYEEEE. The CDR3 DNA sequence: TGTGCCAGCAGCTTGCGGGGGGGAGAGACCCAGTACTTC. It specifies CASSLRGGETQYF.

This clone has more than one count but fewer than ten. V and J are TRBV11-2 and TRBJ1-2; 8 nucleotides align to TRBD1. Per the germline V gene, CDR1 is SGHAT and CDR2 is FQNNGV. CDR3 size: 15 residues. With 4 bases clipped from V and 4 bases from J, the junction kept 8 bases outside the gene matches. Here the CDR3 reads CASSSNRQGIYGYTF. The CDR3 coding sequence is TGTGCCAGCAGCTCCAATAGACAGGGGATCTATGGCTACACCTTC.

This clone has just a few counts. The genes are TRBV28 and TRBJ1-5, with 12 bases aligning to TRBD1. V trimming: 7 bases; J trimming: 6 bases; junction bases outside the gene matches: 10. The CDR3 has 16 residues. Per the germline V gene, CDR1 is MDHEN and CDR2 is SYDVKM. DNA of the CDR3: TGTGCCAGCATTCCCTTCGGGACAGGGGGCCGTCAGCCCCAGCATTTT. This codes for CASIPFGTGGRQPQHF.

The rearrangement joins TRBV4-2 to TRBJ1-1; perhaps TRBD1 as D (6 bases). CDR1 and CDR2 (germline): LGHNA, YNFKEQ. Trimming stripped 2 bases from V and 1 base from J, with 17 bases between. The CDR3 contains 17 residues. This CDR3 reads CASSQYFQQGGNTEAFF. CDR3 nucleotides: TGTGCCAGCAGCCAATACTTTCAACAGGGTGGGAACACTGAAGCTTTCTTT.

The chain has TRBV20-1 and TRBJ1-2; TRBD1 agrees at 7 bases. The CDR3 contains 11 residues. Germline V gene lookup returns CDR1 DFQATT and CDR2 SNEGSKA (reference sequence). Trimming at V came to 5 bases and at J to 8 bases, leaving 5 bases not matched to a gene. Written as DNA, the CDR3 is TGCAGTGCTGCCCCAGGGGGAGGCTACACCTTC. Translated: CSAAPGGGYTF.

This CDR3 is CASSSRNSNQPQHF. DNA of the CDR3: TGTGCCAGCAGTTCGCGAAATAGCAATCAGCCCCAGCATTTT. The J gene is TRBJ1-5, the V gene TRBV27; no firm D call. The length of the CDR3 is 14 residues. The germline V gene has CDR1 MNHEY and CDR2 SMNVEV (reference sequence). V gave up 4 bases and J gave up 0 bases, with 7 bases separating them.

The chain couples TRBV29-1 to TRBJ2-3; D uncertain. The germline CDR1 and CDR2 sequences are SQVTM and ANQGSEA. The CDR3 extends over 12 amino acids. V was trimmed by 3 bases and J by 2 bases, leaving 6 bases between them. The CDR3 loop is CSVDRITDTQYF. In DNA, the CDR3 is TGCAGCGTTGACAGGATCACAGATACGCAGTATTTT.

The chain employs TRBV28 and TRBJ1-5; 7 bases line up with TRBD1. CDR1 is MDHEN and CDR2 is SYDVKM in the germline V gene. The CDR3 loop spans 17 amino acids. The trim removed 7 bases at V and 0 bases at J, leaving 12 bases unmatched. CDR3 sequence: CASKRGLGSPSNQPQHF. In nucleotides, the CDR3 is TGTGCCAGCAAAAGGGGGCTGGGGTCTCCTAGCAATCAGCCCCAGCATTTT.